One sample yielded the 27 T cell receptor beta chains listed below, sequenced in a study of regulatory dendritic cells for organ transplantation. TCRdb's copy holds only in-frame clones and misses some; the assay was immunoSEQ multiplex PCR. Here the sample spans 20,000 to 25,000 clones, 74% being singletons. The specimen was memory CD4+ T cells from blood. Subset given: CD45RO+ memory T cells. The receptor source for this set is a human donor in good health.

This sequence joins TRBV5-1 and TRBJ1-2; perhaps TRBD1 as D (6 bases). The germline V and J ends were trimmed by 0 bases and 8 bases, with 20 bases remaining between them. Germline CDR1 and CDR2: SGHRS and YFSETQ. The CDR3 length is 16 residues. CDR3 DNA: TGCGCCAGCAGCTTGGGTGGGGGCTTAATGGCACGCGGCTACACCTTC. This codes for CASSLGGGLMARGYTF.

This clone was observed a handful of times. The chain employs TRBV14 and TRBJ2-7; the D gene is possibly TRBD2 (5 bases). The germline V gene encodes CDR1 SGHDN and CDR2 FVKESK. This CDR3 region has 16 residues. With 0 bases removed from V and 6 bases from J, the gap between germline ends came to 18 bases. CDR3 sequence: CASSQDSRGDLREQYF. The CDR3 nucleotides read TGTGCCAGCAGCCAAGATTCACGGGGAGACCTGCGCGAGCAGTACTTC. Full variable domain (rest looked up from reference TRBV14 and TRBJ2-7): EAGVTQFPSHSVIEKGQTVTLRCDPISGHDNLYWYRRVMGKEIKFLLHFVKESKQDESGMPNNRFLAERTGGTYSTLKVQPAELEDSGVYFCASSQDSRGDLREQYFGPGTRLTVT.

Worth noting for this clone: The identical CDR3 is also encoded by other nucleotide sequences in the sample. The chain has TRBV10-3 and TRBJ1-5, with 11 bases matching TRBD1. Germline V gene data show CDR1 as ENHRY and CDR2 as SYGVKD. This CDR3 region has 15 residues. Trimming took 3 bases from V and 4 from J; bases not matched to a gene: 2. The CDR3 region is CAISDGQGANQPQHF. CDR3 sequence (DNA): TGTGCCATCAGTGACGGACAGGGGGCAAATCAGCCCCAGCATTTT.

This clone came up a few times. The V call is TRBV7-2, the J call TRBJ2-3, with 7 positions matching TRBD2. This CDR3 has 13 residues. The V gene's germline CDR1 is SGHTA and CDR2 FQGNSA. J lost 5 bases, V lost 3 bases, and 2 bases had no gene match. The DNA for the CDR3 is TGTGCCAGCAGCTTGCTAGCGGTAGATACGCAGTATTTT. Translating gives CASSLLAVDTQYF.

This clone was found a few times. V and J are TRBV4-1 and TRBJ2-7, with 10 nucleotides matching TRBD2. The germline gives CDR1 MGHRA, CDR2 YSYEKL. V dropped 6 bases and J dropped 0; count of bases not matched to a gene: 5. The CDR3 has 15 amino acids. CDR3 sequence (DNA): TGCGCCAGCAGACTAGCGGGGTTTAGCTCCTACGAGCAGTACTTC. This codes for CASRLAGFSSYEQYF.

The chain has TRBV5-6 and TRBJ2-1; TRBD2 aligns across 8 bases. The CDR3 consists of 17 residues. The V gene end was trimmed by 3 bases and the J gene end by 5 bases; junction bases not matched to a gene: 13. Germline V lookup: CDR1 SGHDT, CDR2 YYEEEE. The CDR3 DNA reads TGTGCCAGCAGCTCCTCAATTGGGACTAGGGCCGACAATGAGCAGTTCTTC. Its protein product is CASSSSIGTRADNEQFF.

The V and J genes are TRBV7-2 and TRBJ2-3, with D maybe TRBD2 (5 bases). V gave up 2 bases and J gave up 6 bases, with 15 bases separating them. CDR3 length: 15 amino acids. Germline CDR1 SGHTA, CDR2 FQGNSA. The CDR3 bases are TGTGCCAGCAGCTTACCTACCAGCGGATGGGATACGCAGTATTTT. Protein sequence: CASSLPTSGWDTQYF.

The chain couples TRBV10-3 to TRBJ1-6, with 8 bases fitting TRBD1. The CDR3 covers 13 residues. Germline CDR1 ENHRY, CDR2 SYGVKD. V was pared by 6 bases and J by 14 bases, with 9 bases of the junction left unmatched. CDR3 sequence: CAISDGQGVTLHF. The CDR3 nucleotides are TGTGCCATCAGCGATGGACAGGGTGTCACCCTCCACTTT.

The rearrangement joins TRBV2 to TRBJ1-2; 7 bases line up with TRBD1. This CDR3 region has 12 residues. Germline V gives CDR1 SNHLY, CDR2 FYNNEI. V lost 3 bases, J lost 9 bases, and 4 bases stayed unmatched. The CDR3 DNA reads TGTGCCAGCAGTGATGACAGGGCAAGCTACACCTTC. Its protein product is CASSDDRASYTF.

A word on this clone: The junction departs from germline at one end; a sequencing error may be responsible. The rearrangement links TRBV6-1 to TRBJ2-5; 9 positions match TRBD1. Germline lookup yields CDR1 MNHNS and CDR2 SASEGT. This CDR3 contains 13 residues. As DNA, the CDR3 is TGTGCCAGCACTGAACAGGGGGCAGAGACCCAGTACTTC. Translation: CASTEQGAETQYF.

This chain joins TRBV6-6 and TRBJ1-3; 7 bases map to TRBD1. J lost 4 bases, V lost 5 bases, and 2 bases had no gene match. Germline assignment: CDR1 MNHNY and CDR2 SVGAGI (reference sequence). This CDR3 is built from 13 residues. The CDR3 DNA is TGTGCCAGCAGTCAGGACAGGGGAAACACCATATATTTT. Its protein is CASSQDRGNTIYF.

The chain has TRBV19 and TRBJ1-5; D gene uncertain. CDR1 LNHDA and CDR2 SQIVND come from the germline V gene (reference sequence). Trimming removed 3 bases from V and 12 bases from J, with 18 bases in between. The CDR3 contains 14 residues. CDR3 loop: CASSIVEPPSGQHF. The CDR3, as DNA: TGTGCCAGTAGTATCGTTGAACCCCCATCAGGCCAGCATTTT.

This clone has more than one count but fewer than ten. This chain joins TRBV7-9 and TRBJ1-2, with D unresolved. Germline-derived CDR1 and CDR2 are SEHNR and FQNEAQ (reference sequence). The germline V and J ends were trimmed by 1 base and 5 bases, with 5 bases remaining between them. The CDR3 runs 12 residues. CDR3 coding DNA: TGTGCCAGCAGCTTAGACAAATATGGCTACACCTTC. This translates into CASSLDKYGYTF.

This clone was picked up a small number of times. The chain employs TRBV2 and TRBJ2-5; D possibly corresponds to TRBD1 (6 bases). V was trimmed by 5 bases and J by 5 bases, leaving 12 bases between them. The length of the CDR3 is 13 residues. The germline V gene encodes CDR1 SNHLY and CDR2 FYNNEI. The CDR3 here is CASSLQGFETQYF. In DNA form, the CDR3 reads TGTGCCAGCAGTTTACAGGGATTTGAGACCCAGTACTTC.

The gene calls are TRBV7-2 and TRBJ2-7; a weak D match, TRBD2 (6 bases). The CDR3 loop spans 14 amino acids. From germline, CDR1 is SGHTA and CDR2 FQGNSA. Trimming shortened V by 3 bases and J by 4 bases, and 13 bases separated the two germline ends. CDR3 in DNA: TGTGCCAGCAGCTTGAACGGACTAAATTACGAGCAGTACTTC. Its translation: CASSLNGLNYEQYF.

This chain joins TRBV25-1 and TRBJ1-1; D may be TRBD1 (5 bases). V was pared by 5 bases and J by 5 bases, with 15 bases between. The CDR3 sequence is 14 residues long. Germline-derived CDR1 and CDR2 are MGHDK and SYGVNS. CDR3 protein: CASSTPGGWTEAFF. In nucleotides, the CDR3 is TGTGCCAGCAGTACTCCCGGGGGTTGGACTGAAGCTTTCTTT.

This chain connects TRBV9 to TRBJ2-3; 9 bases line up with TRBD2. Germline values: CDR1 SGDLS, CDR2 YYNGEE. This CDR3 has 16 residues. Trimming removed 0 bases from V and 4 bases from J; junction bases left unmatched: 6. CDR3 amino acids: CASSVVGTSLADTQYF. As DNA, the CDR3 is TGTGCCAGCAGCGTAGTTGGGACTAGCTTAGCAGATACGCAGTATTTT.

V gene TRBV10-3 combines with J gene TRBJ2-5; a possible D gene is TRBD2 (6 bases). Trimming left V 5 bases short and J 2 bases short, with 9 bases between. Germline V gives CDR1 ENHRY, CDR2 SYGVKD. CDR3 length: 13 residues. The CDR3 sequence: CAISWDLQETQYF. CDR3 bases: TGTGCCATCAGTTGGGACTTGCAAGAGACCCAGTACTTC.

V and J are TRBV5-5 and TRBJ1-2; D gene uncertain. This CDR3 has 13 amino acids. V gave up 4 bases and J gave up 2 bases, with 9 bases separating them. Germline V gene lookup returns CDR1 SGHKS and CDR2 YYEKEE (reference sequence). The CDR3 region is CASSPRGNYGYTF. Written as DNA, the CDR3 is TGTGCCAGCAGCCCCAGAGGAAACTATGGCTACACCTTC.

The J gene is TRBJ1-6, the V gene TRBV9; no definite D call. The CDR3 covers 14 residues. Germline CDR1 and CDR2: SGDLS and YYNGEE. Trimming removed 2 bases at V and 13 bases at J, with 16 bases between. CDR3 in amino acids: CASSVGGASGPLHF. CDR3 coding DNA: TGTGCCAGCAGCGTCGGAGGTGCGTCGGGGCCCCTCCACTTT.

The chain combines TRBV6-1 with TRBJ2-2, with no clear D. Between the trimmed V and J ends, which lost 6 bases and 0 bases, there was a span of 8 bases. Germline-derived CDR1 and CDR2 are MNHNS and SASEGT. This CDR3 contains 14 residues. The CDR3 sequence is CASRQRPNTGELFF. The CDR3 DNA is TGTGCCAGCAGGCAGCGACCGAACACCGGGGAGCTGTTTTTT.

This chain uses TRBV11-1 with TRBJ1-2; possibly TRBD1 for D (6 bases). CDR3 length equals 14 residues. Trimming left V 5 bases short and J 6 bases short, with 16 bases between. Germline lookup yields CDR1 SGHAT and CDR2 FQDESV (reference sequence). DNA of the CDR3: TGTGCCAGCAGCCTTACCTCGACAGGAGATGGCTACACCTTC. Its protein product is CASSLTSTGDGYTF.

The V gene is TRBV6-6, the J gene TRBJ2-2; perhaps TRBD1 as D (6 bases). The germline V gene has CDR1 MNHNY and CDR2 SVGAGI (reference sequence). There are 16 residues in the CDR3. Trimming cost V 6 bases and J 2 bases, with 16 bases left between them. CDR3 protein: CASSASRDINTGELFF. As DNA, the CDR3 is TGTGCCAGCAGCGCGTCCCGGGACATAAACACCGGGGAGCTGTTTTTT.

This clone was detected only once. The genes are TRBV6-5 and TRBJ1-1; the match to TRBD1 covers 10 bases. V lost 5 bases and J lost 2; bases outside the gene matches: 5. The CDR3 is 15 residues long. The germline V gene encodes CDR1 MNHEY and CDR2 SVGAGI. The CDR3 nucleotides read TGTGCCAGCAGTGCTCAGACAGGGGGCAACACTGAAGCTTTCTTT. Protein sequence: CASSAQTGGNTEAFF.

Of note for this clone: In the same sample, other DNA sequences code for this CDR3. This chain joins TRBV9 and TRBJ1-5, with 8 bases fitting TRBD1. The CDR3 is 16 amino acids. The germline gives CDR1 SGDLS, CDR2 YYNGEE. V shed 3 bases, J shed 1 base, and the junction held 6 bases outside the gene matches. In nucleotides, the CDR3 is TGTGCCAGCAGCGCCGGACAGGGAGGGAGCAATCAGCCCCAGCATTTT. It encodes CASSAGQGGSNQPQHF.

The chain carries TRBV7-2 and TRBJ1-3; 9 positions agree with TRBD1. The ends lost 6 bases at V and 4 bases at J; junction bases unmatched: 4. CDR3 length: 14 amino acids. Germline V CDR1 and CDR2: SGHTA, FQGNSA. The CDR3 DNA is TGTGCCAGCAGTCCGACAGGGGGAGGAAACACCATATATTTT. Protein: CASSPTGGGNTIYF.

V gene TRBV5-1 combines with J gene TRBJ1-1; 8 nucleotides agree with TRBD1. This CDR3 region has 15 residues. Germline values: CDR1 SGHRS, CDR2 YFSETQ. The V and J ends lost 0 bases and 1 base, in that order; junction bases with no gene match: 2. The CDR3 bases are TGCGCCAGCAGCTTGGAGGGACAGGAGAACACTGAAGCTTTCTTT. Amino acids: CASSLEGQENTEAFF.